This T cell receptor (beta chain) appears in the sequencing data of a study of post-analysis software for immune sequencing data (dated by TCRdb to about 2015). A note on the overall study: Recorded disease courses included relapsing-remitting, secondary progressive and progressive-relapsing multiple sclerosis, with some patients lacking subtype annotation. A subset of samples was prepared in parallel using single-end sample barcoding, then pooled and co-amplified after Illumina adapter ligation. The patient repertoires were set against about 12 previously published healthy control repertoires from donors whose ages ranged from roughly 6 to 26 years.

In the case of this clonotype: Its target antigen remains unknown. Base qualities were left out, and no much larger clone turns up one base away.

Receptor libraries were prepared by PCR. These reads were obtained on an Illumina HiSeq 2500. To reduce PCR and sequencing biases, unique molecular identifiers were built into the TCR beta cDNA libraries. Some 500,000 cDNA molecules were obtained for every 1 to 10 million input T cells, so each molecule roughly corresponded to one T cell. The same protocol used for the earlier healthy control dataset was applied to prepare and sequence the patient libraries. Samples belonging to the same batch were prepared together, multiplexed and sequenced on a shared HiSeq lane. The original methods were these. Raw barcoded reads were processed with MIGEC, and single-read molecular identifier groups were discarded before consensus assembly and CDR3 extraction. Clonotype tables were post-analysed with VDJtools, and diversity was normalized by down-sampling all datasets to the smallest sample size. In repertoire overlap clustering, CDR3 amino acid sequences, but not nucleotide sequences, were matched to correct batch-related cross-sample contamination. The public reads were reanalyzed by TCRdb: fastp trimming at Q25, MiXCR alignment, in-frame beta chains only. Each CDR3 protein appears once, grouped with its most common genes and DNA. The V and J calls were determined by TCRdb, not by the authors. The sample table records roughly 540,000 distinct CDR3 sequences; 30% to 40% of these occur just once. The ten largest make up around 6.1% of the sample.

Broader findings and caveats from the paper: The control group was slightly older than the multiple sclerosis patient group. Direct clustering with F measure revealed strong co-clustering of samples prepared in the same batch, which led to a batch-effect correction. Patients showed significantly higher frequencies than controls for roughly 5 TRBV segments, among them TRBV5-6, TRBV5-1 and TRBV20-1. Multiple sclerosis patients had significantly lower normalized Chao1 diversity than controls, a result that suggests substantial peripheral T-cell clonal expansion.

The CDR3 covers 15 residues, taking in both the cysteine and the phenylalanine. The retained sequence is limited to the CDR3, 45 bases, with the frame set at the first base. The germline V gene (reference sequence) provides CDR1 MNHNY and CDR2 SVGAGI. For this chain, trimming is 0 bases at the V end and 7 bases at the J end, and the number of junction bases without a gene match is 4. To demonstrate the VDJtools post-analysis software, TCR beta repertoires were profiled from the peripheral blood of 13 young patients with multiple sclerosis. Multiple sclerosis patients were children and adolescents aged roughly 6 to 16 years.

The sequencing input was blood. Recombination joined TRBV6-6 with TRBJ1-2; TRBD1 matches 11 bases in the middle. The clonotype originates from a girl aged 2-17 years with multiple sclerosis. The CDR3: CASSYSGDRGFGYTF. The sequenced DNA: TGTGCCAGCAGTTACTCGGGGGACAGGGGGTTTGGCTACACCTTC.